These 18 T cell receptor beta chains came from one sample sequenced in a study of control samples from healthy donors and cancer patients (dated by TCRdb to the early 2020s). The method was the immunoSEQ multiplex PCR assay. Drawn from immuneACCESS, this table holds only the in-frame rearrangements with V and J called that TCRdb kept. Clones are partly lost; checked studies trace under half to an unresolved V gene and leave the rest unexplained. The table kept for this sample lists about 190,000 clones. The leading ten clones occupy under 2.5% of the sample. The sequencing input was blood. The receptors originated from a woman aged 30 to 39 in good health.

The rearrangement joins TRBV5-4 to TRBJ2-1, with 10 bases matching TRBD2. Germline values: CDR1 SGHNT, CDR2 YYREEE (reference sequence). With V trimmed by 0 bases and J by 4 bases, 7 bases remained unmatched. The CDR3 has 17 residues. CDR3 sequence (DNA): TGTGCCAGCAGCTTGGGTAGCGGGGGGCTCCTATACAATGAGCAGTTCTTC. Protein sequence: CASSLGSGGLLYNEQFF.

This chain uses TRBV5-6 with TRBJ1-6; D uncertain. V gave up 0 bases and J gave up 9 bases, with 10 bases separating them. The germline V gene has CDR1 SGHDT and CDR2 YYEEEE. The CDR3 is made up of 14 amino acids. CDR3 region: CASSLGPASSPLHF. The CDR3 nucleotides read TGTGCCAGCAGCTTGGGTCCGGCGTCTTCACCCCTCCACTTT. Full variable domain (missing parts from reference TRBV5-6 and TRBJ1-6): DAGVTQSPTHLIKTRGQQVTLRCSPKSGHDTVSWYQQALGQGPQFIFQYYEEEERQRGNFPDRFSGHQFPNYSSELNVNALLLGDSALYLCASSLGPASSPLHFGNGTRLTVT.

Comments on this clone: No DNA is shown, since the ends of the CDR3 on it are uncertain; the CDR3 is the one TCRdb lists. This chain links TRBV19 with TRBJ2-1; the table's D gene call, TRBD1, was not cross checked with the DNA. The length of the CDR3 is 14 amino acids, counting both ends. Germline V gene data show CDR1 as LNHDA and CDR2 as SQIVND (reference sequence). CDR3 loop: CASSIVGTGASPFF.

This rearrangement joins TRBV4-1 to TRBJ2-4; TRBD2 matches 7 bases. V dropped 3 bases and J dropped 0; count of bases not matched to a gene: 5. CDR1 is MGHRA and CDR2 is YSYEKL in the germline V gene. The CDR3 length is 16 residues. The CDR3 reads CASSQGGKIAKNIQYF. The CDR3 coding sequence is TGCGCCAGCAGCCAGGGGGGGAAGATAGCCAAAAACATTCAGTACTTC.

The V call is TRBV2, the J call TRBJ1-3; no definite D call. CDR1 is SNHLY and CDR2 is FYNNEI in the germline V gene. The CDR3 runs to 14 residues. V lost 9 bases to trimming and J lost 0 bases, with 12 bases between them. The CDR3 loop reads CASREMSSGNTIYF. The CDR3 DNA sequence: TGTGCCAGTAGAGAGATGAGCTCTGGAAACACCATATATTTT. Complete variable domain (other parts from reference TRBV2 and TRBJ1-3): EPEVTQTPSHQVTQMGQEVILRCVPISNHLYFYWYRQILGQKVEFLVSFYNNEISEKSEIFDDQFSVERPDGSNFTLKIRSTKLEDSAMYFCASREMSSGNTIYFGEGSWLTVV.

This chain uses TRBV5-1 with TRBJ2-1; D gene unclear. Germline V gives CDR1 SGHRS, CDR2 YFSETQ. The CDR3 length is 14 residues. V lost 0 bases, J lost 4 bases, and 8 bases lay in between. Written as DNA, the CDR3 is TGCGCCAGCAGCTTGGCCTTCGGATACAATGAGCAGTTCTTC. This translates into CASSLAFGYNEQFF.

The chain carries TRBV3-1 (or the pseudogene TRBV3-2) and TRBJ2-2; D is ambiguous. In germline, CDR1 is LGHDT, CDR2 YNNKEL (reference sequence). This CDR3 has 11 amino acids. V lost 3 bases and J lost 6, with 2 bases in between. The CDR3 DNA reads TGTGCCAGCAGCCAGGCCGGGGAGCTGTTTTTT. Its protein product is CASSQAGELFF.

The chain combines TRBV18 with TRBJ1-2; tentatively, D is TRBD1 (5 bases). V was trimmed by 2 bases and J by 4 bases, leaving 14 bases between them. The length of the CDR3 is 15 residues. CDR1 KGHSH and CDR2 LQKENI come from the germline V gene. CDR3: CASSPSPGRGYGYTF. As DNA, the CDR3 is TGTGCCAGCTCACCATCTCCAGGGCGAGGCTATGGCTACACCTTC.

J is TRBJ1-5 and V is TRBV2; 7 bases are shared with TRBD1. The junction had 8 bases not matched to a gene; V was cut back by 10 bases and J by 5 bases. From germline, CDR1 is SNHLY and CDR2 FYNNEI. The CDR3 contains 13 residues. CDR3 protein: CATRDGQDQPQHF. CDR3 DNA sequence: TGTGCCACCCGGGACGGACAGGATCAGCCCCAGCATTTT. Full variable domain (missing parts from reference TRBV2 and TRBJ1-5): EPEVTQTPSHQVTQMGQEVILRCVPISNHLYFYWYRQILGQKVEFLVSFYNNEISEKSEIFDDQFSVERPDGSNFTLKIRSTKLEDSAMYFCATRDGQDQPQHFGDGTRLSIL.

The rearrangement uses TRBV3-1 (or the pseudogene TRBV3-2) and TRBJ1-6, with D possibly being TRBD1 (5 bases). Germline V gene sequence: CDR1 LGHDT, CDR2 YNNKEL (reference sequence). The CDR3 covers 15 residues. Trimming took off 1 base at V and 8 bases at J, with 12 bases between the two ends. The CDR3 protein is CASSQVTVFDSPLHF. The CDR3 region has the DNA TGTGCCAGCAGCCAAGTGACAGTTTTTGATTCACCCCTCCACTTT.

The V and J genes are TRBV14 and TRBJ1-2, with a possible D match to TRBD1 (5 bases). Looked up from germline, CDR1 is SGHDN and CDR2 is FVKESK. The CDR3 consists of 14 residues. The germline V and J ends were trimmed by 2 bases and 4 bases, with 11 bases remaining between them. DNA of the CDR3: TGTGCCAGCAGCCAAACGGGGGGGATCTATGGCTACACCTTC. It encodes CASSQTGGIYGYTF. The full variable domain, in which reference TRBV14 and TRBJ1-2 provide the parts outside the CDR3, is EAGVTQFPSHSVIEKGQTVTLRCDPISGHDNLYWYRRVMGKEIKFLLHFVKESKQDESGMPNNRFLAERTGGTYSTLKVQPAELEDSGVYFCASSQTGGIYGYTFGSGTRLTVV.

A note on this clone: One end of the junction varies from germline; a read error may be responsible. This sequence joins TRBV2 and TRBJ2-4, with 9 bases that match TRBD1. Germline loops: CDR1 SNHLY, CDR2 FYNNEI. The CDR3 contains 13 residues. CDR3: CASETGTGTFWHF. The CDR3 region has the DNA TGTGCCAGCGAAACCGGGACAGGGACTTTTTGGCACTTC.

The chain employs TRBV13 and TRBJ1-1, with D maybe TRBD1 (5 bases). This CDR3 region has 14 residues. V was pared by 3 bases and J by 0 bases, with 8 bases between. The germline gives CDR1 PRHDT, CDR2 FYEKMQ (reference sequence). CDR3 protein: CASSFAGLNTEAFF. CDR3 nucleotides: TGTGCCAGCAGCTTCGCGGGACTGAACACTGAAGCTTTCTTT.

The chain is built from TRBV6-6 and TRBJ1-2; D unresolved. Germline assignment: CDR1 MNHNY and CDR2 SVGAGI (reference sequence). Trimming took 0 bases from V and 8 from J, leaving 13 bases between them. This CDR3 is built from 14 residues. The CDR3 nucleotides are TGTGCCAGCAGTTACTCGAAGAGGGCGGAAGGCTACACCTTC. Its protein is CASSYSKRAEGYTF.

The J gene is TRBJ1-1, the V gene TRBV4-2, with D perhaps TRBD1 (6 bases). This CDR3 is built from 19 residues. From germline, CDR1 is LGHNA and CDR2 YNFKEQ. V lost 0 bases to trimming and J lost 3 bases, with 23 bases between them. The chain's CDR3 is CASSQDYFTGRLEDTEAFF. For the CDR3, the DNA is TGTGCCAGCAGCCAAGATTATTTCACAGGGAGGTTGGAGGACACTGAAGCTTTCTTT.

V usage is TRBV23-1 and J usage is TRBJ1-5, with 10 nucleotides matching TRBD1. TRBV23-1 falls under the ORF class, with uncertain function. The CDR3 is 15 residues long. Unmatched junction bases numbered 5, after V lost 6 bases and J lost 3 bases. CDR3 sequence: CASRLDRGDNQPQHF. The DNA for the CDR3 is TGCGCCAGCAGATTGGACAGGGGGGACAATCAGCCCCAGCATTTT.

V and J are TRBV28 and TRBJ1-2; D is undetermined. V lost 2 bases, J lost 8 bases, and 9 bases lay in between. CDR3 length: 12 amino acids. Per the germline V gene, CDR1 is MDHEN and CDR2 is SYDVKM. CDR3 sequence (DNA): TGTGCCAGCAGTTTAGGGCGGGAGGGCTACACCTTC. Translated: CASSLGREGYTF.

The chain links TRBV24-1 to TRBJ1-5; a possible D gene is TRBD1 (5 bases). Deletions cut 3 bases from V and 9 bases from J, with 14 bases between. CDR1 is KGHDR and CDR2 is SFDVKD in the germline V gene. CDR3 length: 14 amino acids. The CDR3 DNA is TGTGCCACCAGTGATCCCGGGACGAGCCGGCCCCAGCATTTT. This translates into CATSDPGTSRPQHF.